This T cell receptor beta chain is drawn from a study of blood T cell repertoires in COVID-19. Clones were read by immunoSEQ multiplex PCR, and TCRdb kept only the in-frame ones, dropping some. The sample gives 200,000 to 250,000 clones, 70% to 90% of which show up once; 2.2% is in the top ten. The V gene's germline CDR1 is LNHDA and CDR2 SQIVND (reference sequence). There are 17 residues in the CDR3. The V and J ends lost 3 bases and 0 bases, in that order; junction bases with no gene match: 9. The chain couples TRBV19 to TRBJ1-1, with 8 bases aligning to TRBD1. This TCR came from a woman in her 50s with acute or convalescent COVID-19. Material for sequencing was peripheral blood. CDR3: CASSIVAGGLMNTEAFF. The CDR3 nucleotides read TGTGCCAGTAGTATCGTGGCAGGGGGCCTGATGAACACTGAAGCTTTCTTT.